This T cell receptor beta chain is from a study of PD-L1 blockade in urothelial cancer. Study at large: Of prior chemotherapy regimens, patients had received between 0 and 3.

Whole-study results and caveats: Clonality of blood TCR below the median before treatment predicted better survival.

About this clone: The antigen remains unidentified.

Germline loops: CDR1 KGHSH, CDR2 LQKENI. V lost 5 bases and J 0 bases, leaving 13 bases between the germline ends. CDR3 length: 16 residues. Pretreatment and on-treatment blood mononuclear cell samples were taken, totaling between 1 and 8 time points per patient. Synthetic TCR analog templates were added to each PCR reaction. TCRdb keeps only in-frame clones here, not all; method: immunoSEQ multiplex PCR. The data show roughly 40,000 clones, around 83% seen once. Sample: PBMCs, taken around atezolizumab (anti-PD-L1) treatment. This receptor was taken from a man aged 55 to 70 with urothelial cancer. This chain connects TRBV18 to TRBJ1-4; D is perhaps TRBD1 (5 bases). The CDR3 bases are TGTGCCAGCTCAGCTAATCGACAGCCAACTAATGAAAAACTGTTTTTT. Translated: CASSANRQPTNEKLFF.